This T cell receptor beta chain was observed in a study of T cell repertoires in cytomegalovirus infection (dated by TCRdb to the late 2010s). Context from the whole study: Donor HLA type was relevant to the analysis, because carriage of CMV infection together with the matching HLA type was indicated by public TCR beta signatures.

Findings and caveats that apply to the study as a whole: In the ex vivo response, HLA-C-restricted CMV-specific TCR beta clonotypes were dominant, and in two of eight donors the single most frequent clonotype came from this HLA-C-restricted group. In both this cohort and an independent roughly 330-donor cohort, the cumulative frequency of public TCR beta family members distinguished carriers of CMV infection plus the relevant HLA type.

Sequencer: Illumina HiSeq 1500. The raw public data were reprocessed by TCRdb itself: fastp quality trimming at Q25, MiXCR clonotype calling, in-frame beta chains only. Identical CDR3 proteins give one entry, which carries the most common genes and DNA. Across this sample there are 250,000 to 350,000 distinct CDR3 sequences, with about 26% seen only once. Approximately 15% of the sample belongs to the ten largest clones. Worth noting for this clonotype: It lacks a known antigen. No base quality values were provided; no much bigger clone lies one nucleotide off.

CDR3 length: 12 amino acids, cysteine to phenylalanine. Only the CDR3 DNA stays, 36 bases, in frame from base 1. According to the germline V gene, CDR1 reads SGHAT and CDR2 reads FQNNGV. V sheds 3 bases and J sheds 6 bases, leaving 9 bases between their ends. The sample taken for sequencing was PBMCs. The TCR was taken from a human donor in good health (CMV status not recorded). Some clones in this sample may be carry-over from other donors' samples. The chain couples TRBV11-2 to TRBJ2-7; too little of a D gene remains to name it. The DNA reads TGTGCCAGCAGCTTTTCATATGGCGAGCAGTACTTC. Its translation reads: CASSFSYGEQYF.